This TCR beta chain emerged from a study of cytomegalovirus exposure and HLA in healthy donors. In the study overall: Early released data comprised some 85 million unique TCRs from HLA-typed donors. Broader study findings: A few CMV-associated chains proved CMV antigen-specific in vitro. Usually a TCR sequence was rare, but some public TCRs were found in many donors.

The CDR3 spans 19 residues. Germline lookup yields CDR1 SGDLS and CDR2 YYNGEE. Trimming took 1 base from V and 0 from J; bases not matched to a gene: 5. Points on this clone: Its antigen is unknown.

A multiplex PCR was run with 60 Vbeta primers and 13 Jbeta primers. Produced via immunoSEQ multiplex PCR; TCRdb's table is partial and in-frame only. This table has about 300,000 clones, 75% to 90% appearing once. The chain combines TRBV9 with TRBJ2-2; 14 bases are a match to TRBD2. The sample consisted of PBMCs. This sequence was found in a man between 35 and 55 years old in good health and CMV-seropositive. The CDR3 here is CASSVSGTSGSPNTGELFF. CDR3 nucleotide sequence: TGTGCCAGCAGCGTATCCGGGACTAGCGGGAGCCCGAACACCGGGGAGCTGTTTTTT. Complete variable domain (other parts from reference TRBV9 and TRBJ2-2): DSGVTQTPKHLITATGQRVTLRCSPRSGDLSVYWYQQSLDQGLQFLIQYYNGEERAKGNILERFSAQQFPDLHSELNLSSLELGDSALYFCASSVSGTSGSPNTGELFFGEGSRLTVL.